This is a list of T cell receptor beta chains from one sample in a study of cytotoxic CD8 clonotypes in ibrutinib-treated CLL. The table came from immunoSEQ multiplex PCR; TCRdb's copy has only in-frame clones and leaves some out. Of some 22,000 clones detected, 78% appear once; the ten largest clones hold more than 7%. Sample: PBMCs, taken before ibrutinib treatment. All receptors derive from a human donor with chronic lymphocytic leukemia. Both conserved end residues are part of each CDR3. D genes are given only for firm matches. Size is omitted from some rows. Given values are once, few, many or a class for expanded clones.

clone_size j_call v_call d_call cdr3_aa cdr3_nt
. TRBJ2-3 TRBV19 TRBD1 CASTRQGSSTDTQYF TGTGCCAGTACCCGACAGGGCTCCAGCACAGATACGCAGTATTTT
. TRBJ1-4 TRBV10-3 TRBD1 CAISESTGWGEKLFF TGTGCCATCAGTGAGTCGACAGGGTGGGGAGAAAAACTGTTTTTT
. TRBJ1-4 TRBV28 . CASSLPNEKLFF TGTGCCAGCAGTTTACCTAATGAAAAACTGTTTTTT
. TRBJ1-1 TRBV28 . CATLLGGMNTEAFF TGTGCCACTCTTCTAGGGGGGATGAACACTGAAGCTTTCTTT
. TRBJ2-3 TRBV5-1 . CASYTGQVSDTQYF TGCGCCAGTTATACAGGGCAGGTGTCAGATACGCAGTATTTT
. TRBJ1-4 TRBV28 . CASSLIGANEKLFF TGTGCCAGCAGTTTGATAGGGGCTAATGAAAAACTGTTTTTT
once TRBJ2-7 TRBV7-9 TRBD1 CASSPPPGQGTYEQYF TGTGCCAGCAGCCCTCCACCGGGACAGGGTACCTACGAGCAGTACTTC
. TRBJ1-2 TRBV2 . CASSRDYGYTF TGTGCCTCTTCTAGGGACTATGGCTACACCTTC
. TRBJ1-1 TRBV27 TRBD1 CASSLRRGPTEAFF TGTGCCAGCAGTTTACGGAGGGGGCCCACTGAAGCTTTCTTT
. TRBJ2-7 TRBV7-9 . CASSALSYEQYF TGTGCCAGCAGCGCCCTATCCTACGAGCAGTACTTC
. TRBJ1-3 TRBV9 . CASSVSPGNTIYF TGTGCCAGCAGCGTATCCCCTGGAAACACCATATATTTT
. TRBJ1-5 TRBV2 TRBD1 CASSDRVRQPQHF TGTGCCAGCAGCGACAGGGTACGTCAGCCCCAGCATTTT
. TRBJ1-2 TRBV20-1 . CSAPTAYGYTF TGCAGTGCCCCGACAGCCTATGGCTACACCTTC
. TRBJ2-7 TRBV5-4 TRBD1 CASSFRDSITYEQYF TGTGCCAGCAGCTTCAGGGACAGTATAACCTACGAGCAGTACTTC
. TRBJ1-4 TRBV28 TRBD1 CASNTDRGSTNEKLFF TGTGCCAGCAATACGGACAGGGGATCGACTAATGAAAAACTGTTTTTT
. TRBJ1-2 TRBV10-3 . CAISAQSGYGYTF TGTGCCATCAGTGCCCAATCGGGCTATGGCTACACCTTC
. TRBJ2-5 TRBV28 . CASSLGQKGTQYF TGTGCCAGCAGTCTAGGACAAAAGGGGACCCAGTACTTC
. TRBJ2-3 TRBV7-8 . CASSLEGSTDTQYF TGTGCCAGCAGCTTAGAGGGGAGCACAGATACGCAGTATTTT
. TRBJ2-7 TRBV27 . CASSLSGQVSRYF TGTGCCAGCAGTTTATCAGGGCAAGTCAGTAGGTACTTC
once TRBJ2-7 TRBV6-1 TRBD1 CASSEFAVGQGNHEQYF TGTGCCAGCAGTGAATTTGCCGTGGGACAGGGAAACCACGAGCAGTACTTC
. TRBJ2-2 TRBV7-3 . CASSFGGELFF TGTGCCAGCAGCTTTGGCGGGGAGCTGTTTTTT
. TRBJ2-5 TRBV5-6 . CASSLGFSQETQYF TGTGCCAGCAGCTTGGGTTTCAGCCAAGAGACCCAGTACTTC
. TRBJ1-1 TRBV5-1 . CASSGQGSTSQNTEAFF TGCGCCAGCAGTGGACAAGGCTCTACCTCTCAGAACACTGAAGCTTTCTTT
. TRBJ1-5 TRBV7-9 . CASSSGGSNQPQHF TGTGCCAGCAGCTCGGGTGGGAGCAATCAGCCCCAGCATTTT
. TRBJ2-2 TRBV6-5 TRBD2 CASSYSTSGPTGELFF TGTGCCAGCAGTTACTCGACTAGCGGGCCTACCGGGGAGCTGTTTTTT
few TRBJ2-7 TRBV27 . CASRPRLDYEQYF TGTGCCAGCAGACCTCGTTTAGACTACGAGCAGTACTTC
few TRBJ2-7 TRBV6-1 . CASNHGRQFYEQYF TGTGCCAGCAACCATGGCAGGCAATTCTACGAGCAGTACTTC